One sample yielded the 8 T cell receptor beta chains listed below, sequenced in a study of blood T cell repertoires in COVID-19. Some clones are missing from TCRdb's copy, which holds only in-frame ones; the method was immunoSEQ multiplex PCR. The sample holds about 300,000 clones, around 88% seen once. The sample comprised peripheral blood. Receptors originate from a woman between 25 and 40 years old with COVID-19, enrolled during active disease.

The genes are TRBV5-1 and TRBJ2-5; D might be TRBD2 (5 bases). Germline CDR1 SGHRS, CDR2 YFSETQ. This CDR3 has 15 amino acids. V was cut by 4 bases and J by 4 bases, with 17 bases left in between. The CDR3 DNA sequence: TGCGCCAGCAGCCCGAAAACGGGGATCGGAGAGACCCAGTACTTC. It translates to CASSPKTGIGETQYF.

This clone occurred once. The V gene is TRBV5-6, the J gene TRBJ1-3; the match to TRBD1 covers 9 bases. Germline trimming cut 4 bases from V and 4 bases from J; bases unmatched to any gene: 9. The CDR3 spans 16 residues. CDR1 is SGHDT, CDR2 YYEEEE, per germline. CDR3 sequence: CASSDGTGYLGNTIYF. The CDR3, as DNA: TGTGCCAGCAGCGATGGGACAGGGTATCTCGGAAACACCATATATTTT.

V is TRBV19 and J is TRBJ1-5; no reliable D call. Trimming cost V 4 bases and J 1 base, with 11 bases left between them. The CDR3 is 15 amino acids. The V gene's germline CDR1 is LNHDA and CDR2 SQIVND (reference sequence). The DNA for the CDR3 is TGTGCCAGTAGTAGAGGGTCTGAGAGCAATCAGCCCCAGCATTTT. Translation gives CASSRGSESNQPQHF.

J is TRBJ1-5 and V is TRBV6-2 or TRBV6-3; 7 bases fit TRBD1. Unmatched junction bases numbered 5, after V lost 5 bases and J lost 7 bases. The CDR3 loop spans 13 amino acids. Germline loops: CDR1 MNHEY, CDR2 SVGEGT. Here the CDR3 reads CASSRQGTQPQHF. CDR3 coding DNA: TGTGCCAGCAGTAGACAGGGAACCCAGCCCCAGCATTTT.

This chain joins TRBV5-1 and TRBJ2-3; 10 nucleotides match TRBD2. The germline gives CDR1 SGHRS, CDR2 YFSETQ. The CDR3 is 15 amino acids. The J segment lost 8 bases and the V segment lost 6 bases, leaving 12 bases of the junction unmatched. DNA of the CDR3: TGCGCCAGCATCGCAAGCGGGGGGGCCGTAGGTACGCAGTATTTT. As protein: CASIASGGAVGTQYF.

The chain joins TRBV6-5 to TRBJ2-7, with no clear D. Between the trimmed V and J ends, which lost 7 bases and 2 bases, there was a span of 9 bases. The CDR3 length is 12 residues. From germline, CDR1 is MNHEY and CDR2 SVGAGI. CDR3 DNA: TGTGCCAGCATGAGATATACCTACGAGCAGTACTTC. This codes for CASMRYTYEQYF.

This chain links TRBV2 with TRBJ2-3, with D possibly being TRBD2 (6 bases). The CDR3 totals 16 residues. V lost 6 bases and J 2 bases, leaving 18 bases between the germline ends. Germline-derived CDR1 and CDR2 are SNHLY and FYNNEI. The CDR3 DNA is TGTGCCAGCAGGAGGAGCCAGCGGGCTTACACAGATACGCAGTATTTT. Translation: CASRRSQRAYTDTQYF.

This chain joins TRBV2 and TRBJ1-2; the D is unclear. Germline V lookup: CDR1 SNHLY, CDR2 FYNNEI. This CDR3 region has 12 residues. The V end was cut by 4 bases, the J end by 8 bases, with 11 bases between. This chain's CDR3 is CASSVEVAGYTF. The CDR3 DNA sequence: TGTGCCAGCAGTGTGGAGGTTGCCGGCTACACCTTC.